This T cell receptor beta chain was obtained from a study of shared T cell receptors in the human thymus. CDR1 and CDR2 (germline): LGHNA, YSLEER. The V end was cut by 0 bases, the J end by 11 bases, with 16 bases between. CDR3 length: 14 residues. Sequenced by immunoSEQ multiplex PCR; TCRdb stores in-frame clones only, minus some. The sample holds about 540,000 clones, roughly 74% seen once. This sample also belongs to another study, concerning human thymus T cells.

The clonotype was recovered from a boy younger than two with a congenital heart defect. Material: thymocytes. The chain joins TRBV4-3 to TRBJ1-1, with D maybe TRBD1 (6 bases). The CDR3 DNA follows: TGCGCCAGCAGCCAAGAACGGGGGGGCACTGGGGCTTTCTTT. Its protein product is CASSQERGGTGAFF.